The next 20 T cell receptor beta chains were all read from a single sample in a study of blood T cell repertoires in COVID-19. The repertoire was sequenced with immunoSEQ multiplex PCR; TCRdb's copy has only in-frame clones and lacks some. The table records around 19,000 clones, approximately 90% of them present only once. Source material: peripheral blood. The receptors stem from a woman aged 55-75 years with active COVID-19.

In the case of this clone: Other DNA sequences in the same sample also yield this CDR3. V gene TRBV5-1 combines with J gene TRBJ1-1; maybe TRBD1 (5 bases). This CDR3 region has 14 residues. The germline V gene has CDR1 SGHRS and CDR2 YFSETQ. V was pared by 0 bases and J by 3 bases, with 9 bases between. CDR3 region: CASSLAGGYTEAFF. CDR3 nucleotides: TGCGCCAGCAGCTTGGCCGGGGGATACACTGAAGCTTTCTTT.

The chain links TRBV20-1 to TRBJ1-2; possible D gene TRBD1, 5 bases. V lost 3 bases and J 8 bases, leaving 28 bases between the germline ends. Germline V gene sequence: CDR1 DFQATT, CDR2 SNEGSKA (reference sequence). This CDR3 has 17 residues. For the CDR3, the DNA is TGCAGTGCTAGTGTCTTAACCAGGGAAGGCGCGGGGGACGGCTACACCTTC. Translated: CSASVLTREGAGDGYTF.

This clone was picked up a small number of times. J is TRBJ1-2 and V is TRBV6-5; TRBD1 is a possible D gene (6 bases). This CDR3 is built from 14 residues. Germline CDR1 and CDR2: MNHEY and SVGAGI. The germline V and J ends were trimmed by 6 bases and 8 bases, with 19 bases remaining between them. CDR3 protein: CASRQNREESGYTF. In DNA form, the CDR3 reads TGTGCCAGCAGACAGAACAGGGAAGAATCGGGCTACACCTTC.

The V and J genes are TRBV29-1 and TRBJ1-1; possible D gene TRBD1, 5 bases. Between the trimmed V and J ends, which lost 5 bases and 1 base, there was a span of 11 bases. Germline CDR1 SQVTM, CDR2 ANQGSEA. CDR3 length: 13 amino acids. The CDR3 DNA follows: TGCAGCGTTATCCGCGACAGGAACACTGAAGCTTTCTTT. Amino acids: CSVIRDRNTEAFF.

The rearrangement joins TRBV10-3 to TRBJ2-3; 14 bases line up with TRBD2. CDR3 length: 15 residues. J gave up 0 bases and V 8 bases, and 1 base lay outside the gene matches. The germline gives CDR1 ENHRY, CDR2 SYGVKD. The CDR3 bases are TGTGCCATCGGACTAGCGGGGGGTAGCACAGATACGCAGTATTTT. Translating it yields CAIGLAGGSTDTQYF.

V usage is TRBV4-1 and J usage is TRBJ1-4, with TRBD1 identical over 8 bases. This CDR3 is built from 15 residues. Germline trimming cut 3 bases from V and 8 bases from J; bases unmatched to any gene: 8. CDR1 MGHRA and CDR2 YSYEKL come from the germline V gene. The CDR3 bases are TGCGCCAGCAGCCAGGAGGGGACAGGCGGGGAAAAACTGTTTTTT. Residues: CASSQEGTGGEKLFF.

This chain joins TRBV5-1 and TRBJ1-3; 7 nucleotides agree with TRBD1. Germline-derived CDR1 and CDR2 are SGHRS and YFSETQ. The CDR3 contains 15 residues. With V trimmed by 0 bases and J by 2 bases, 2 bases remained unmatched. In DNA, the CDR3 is TGCGCCAGCAGCTTGGCGACAGGGACTGGAAACACCATATATTTT. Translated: CASSLATGTGNTIYF.

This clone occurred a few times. The CDR3 nucleotides read TGTGCCAGCACCACACCCCGGGGGGGTCCCTATGGCTACACCTTC. Translated: CASTTPRGGPYGYTF. The chain carries TRBV5-6 and TRBJ1-2; D is possibly TRBD1 (5 bases). The CDR3 consists of 15 residues. V was shortened by 6 bases and J by 4 bases, with 19 bases between the two germline ends. CDR1 SGHDT and CDR2 YYEEEE come from the germline V gene.

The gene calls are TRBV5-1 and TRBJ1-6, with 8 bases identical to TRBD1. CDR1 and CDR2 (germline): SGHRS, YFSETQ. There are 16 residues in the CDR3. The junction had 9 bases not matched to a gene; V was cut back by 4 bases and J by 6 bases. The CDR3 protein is CASSVTGDSRNSPLHF. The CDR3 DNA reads TGCGCCAGCAGCGTGACAGGGGACTCACGTAATTCACCCCTCCACTTT.

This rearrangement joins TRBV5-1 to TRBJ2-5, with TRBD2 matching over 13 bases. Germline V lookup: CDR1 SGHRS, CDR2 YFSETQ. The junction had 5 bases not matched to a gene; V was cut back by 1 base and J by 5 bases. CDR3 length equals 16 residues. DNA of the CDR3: TGCGCCAGCAGCTTGTTACTAGCGGGGGGGTCGGAGACCCAGTACTTC. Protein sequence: CASSLLLAGGSETQYF. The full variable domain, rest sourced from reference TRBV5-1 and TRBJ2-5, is KAGVTQTPRYLIKTRGQQVTLSCSPISGHRSVSWYQQTPGQGLQFLFEYFSETQRNKGNFPGRFSGRQFSNSRSEMNVSTLELGDSALYLCASSLLLAGGSETQYFGPGTRLLVL.

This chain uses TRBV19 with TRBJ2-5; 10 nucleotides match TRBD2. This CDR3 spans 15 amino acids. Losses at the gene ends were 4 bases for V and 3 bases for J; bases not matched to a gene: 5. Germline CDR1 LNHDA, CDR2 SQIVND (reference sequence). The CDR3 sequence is CASSRTSGDKETQYF. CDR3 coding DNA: TGTGCCAGTAGTAGGACTAGCGGAGATAAAGAGACCCAGTACTTC.

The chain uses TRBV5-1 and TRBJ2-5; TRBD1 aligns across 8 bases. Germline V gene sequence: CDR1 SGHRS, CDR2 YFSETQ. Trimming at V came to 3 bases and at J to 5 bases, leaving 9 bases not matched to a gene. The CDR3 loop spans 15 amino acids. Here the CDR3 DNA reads TGCGCCAGCAGCTCGCGAACAGGGGGATTGGAGACCCAGTACTTC. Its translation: CASSSRTGGLETQYF.

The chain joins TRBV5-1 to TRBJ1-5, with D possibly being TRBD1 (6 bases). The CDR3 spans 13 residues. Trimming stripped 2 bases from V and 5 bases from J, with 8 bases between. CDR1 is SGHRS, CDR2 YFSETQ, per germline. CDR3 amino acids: CASSFEGDQPQHF. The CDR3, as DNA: TGCGCCAGCAGCTTTGAGGGGGATCAGCCCCAGCATTTT.

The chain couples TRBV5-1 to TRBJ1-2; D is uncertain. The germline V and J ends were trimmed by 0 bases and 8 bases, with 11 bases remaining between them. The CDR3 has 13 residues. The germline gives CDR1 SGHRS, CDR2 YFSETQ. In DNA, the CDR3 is TGCGCCAGCAGCTTGGAGGCGGTCGGGGGCTACACCTTC. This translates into CASSLEAVGGYTF.

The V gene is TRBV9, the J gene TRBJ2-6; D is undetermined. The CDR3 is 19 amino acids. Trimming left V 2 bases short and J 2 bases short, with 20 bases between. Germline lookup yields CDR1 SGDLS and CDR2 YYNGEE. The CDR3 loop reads CASSVRSNEWATGANVLTF. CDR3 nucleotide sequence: TGTGCCAGCAGCGTCCGGTCAAATGAGTGGGCGACTGGGGCCAACGTCCTGACTTTC. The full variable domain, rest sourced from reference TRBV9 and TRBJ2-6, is DSGVTQTPKHLITATGQRVTLRCSPRSGDLSVYWYQQSLDQGLQFLIQYYNGEERAKGNILERFSAQQFPDLHSELNLSSLELGDSALYFCASSVRSNEWATGANVLTFGAGSRLTVL.

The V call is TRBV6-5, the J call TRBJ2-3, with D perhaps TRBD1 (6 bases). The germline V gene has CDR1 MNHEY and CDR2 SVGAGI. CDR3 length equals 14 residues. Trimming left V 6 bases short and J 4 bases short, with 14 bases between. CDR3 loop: CASSQTGTADTQYF. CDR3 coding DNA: TGTGCCAGCAGCCAGACAGGCACGGCAGATACGCAGTATTTT.

Here the CDR3 reads CSVLVGWAGAQGDTQYF. The DNA for the CDR3 is TGCAGCGTTCTGGTTGGGTGGGCGGGGGCCCAAGGGGATACGCAGTATTTT. The rearrangement uses TRBV29-1 and TRBJ2-3; TRBD2 might be the D (7 bases). The CDR3 has 17 residues. Germline lookup yields CDR1 SQVTM and CDR2 ANQGSEA. The V end lost 5 bases, the J end lost 6 bases, and 27 bases lay between the germline ends.

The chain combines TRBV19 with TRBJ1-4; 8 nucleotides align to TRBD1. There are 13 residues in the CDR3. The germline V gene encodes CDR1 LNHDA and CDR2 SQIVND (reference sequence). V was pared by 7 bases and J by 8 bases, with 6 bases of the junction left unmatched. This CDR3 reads CASTGQGGEKLFF. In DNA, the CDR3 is TGTGCCAGTACAGGACAGGGCGGAGAAAAACTGTTTTTT.

The CDR3 DNA follows: TGTGCCAGCAGTTCGGCCGGGACAGCCCGGAGCTCCTACGAGCAGTACTTC. It specifies CASSSAGTARSSYEQYF. The rearrangement links TRBV27 to TRBJ2-7; TRBD1 matches 7 bases. The CDR3 runs to 17 residues. V shed 4 bases and J 0 bases; nucleotides not matched to a gene: 12. From germline, CDR1 is MNHEY and CDR2 SMNVEV (reference sequence).

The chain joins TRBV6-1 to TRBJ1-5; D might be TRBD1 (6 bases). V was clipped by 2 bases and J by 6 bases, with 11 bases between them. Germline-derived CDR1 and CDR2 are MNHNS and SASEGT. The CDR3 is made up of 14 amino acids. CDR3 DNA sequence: TGTGCCAGCAGTGAATCGGGGGGCGGTCAGCCCCAGCATTTT. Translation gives CASSESGGGQPQHF.